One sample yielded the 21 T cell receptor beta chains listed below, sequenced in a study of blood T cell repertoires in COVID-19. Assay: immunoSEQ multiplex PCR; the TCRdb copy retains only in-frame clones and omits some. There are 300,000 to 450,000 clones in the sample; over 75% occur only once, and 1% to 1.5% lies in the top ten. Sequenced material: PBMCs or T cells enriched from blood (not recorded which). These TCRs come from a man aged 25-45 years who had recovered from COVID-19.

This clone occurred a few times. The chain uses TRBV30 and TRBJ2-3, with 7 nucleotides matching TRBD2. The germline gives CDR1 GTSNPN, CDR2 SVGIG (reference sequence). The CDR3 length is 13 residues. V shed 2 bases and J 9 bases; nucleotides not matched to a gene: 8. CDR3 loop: CAWSPSGEGTQYF. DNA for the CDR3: TGTGCCTGGAGTCCTAGCGGAGAGGGGACGCAGTATTTT.

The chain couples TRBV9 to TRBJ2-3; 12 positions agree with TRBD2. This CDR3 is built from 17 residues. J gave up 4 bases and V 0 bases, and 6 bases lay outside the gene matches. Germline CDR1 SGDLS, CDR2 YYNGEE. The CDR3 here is CASSVELAGGKADTQYF. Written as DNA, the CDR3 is TGTGCCAGCAGCGTAGAACTAGCGGGGGGAAAGGCAGATACGCAGTATTTT.

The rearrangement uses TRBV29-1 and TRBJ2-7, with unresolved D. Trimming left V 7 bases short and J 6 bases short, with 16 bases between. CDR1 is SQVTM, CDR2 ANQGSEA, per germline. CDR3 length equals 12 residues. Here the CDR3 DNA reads TGCAGCGCCGCCCCGGGTTTCGGCGAGCAGTACTTC. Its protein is CSAAPGFGEQYF.

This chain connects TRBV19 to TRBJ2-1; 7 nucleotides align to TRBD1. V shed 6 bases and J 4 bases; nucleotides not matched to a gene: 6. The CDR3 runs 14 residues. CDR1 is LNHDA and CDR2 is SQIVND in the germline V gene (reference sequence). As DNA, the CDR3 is TGTGCCAGTAGCGACACAGGGGTGTACAATGAGCAGTTCTTC. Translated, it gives CASSDTGVYNEQFF. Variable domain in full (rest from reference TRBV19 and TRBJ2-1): DGGITQSPKYLFRKEGQNVTLSCEQNLNHDAMYWYRQDPGQGLRLIYYSQIVNDFQKGDIAEGYSVSREKKESFPLTVTSAQKNPTAFYLCASSDTGVYNEQFFGPGTRLTVL.

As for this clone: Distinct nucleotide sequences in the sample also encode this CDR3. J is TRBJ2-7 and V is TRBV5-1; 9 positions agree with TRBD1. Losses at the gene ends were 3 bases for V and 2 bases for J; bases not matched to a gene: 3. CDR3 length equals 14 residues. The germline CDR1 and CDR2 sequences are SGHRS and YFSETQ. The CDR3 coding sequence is TGCGCCAGCAGCTCCGGGACAGGGACCTACGAGCAGTACTTC. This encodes CASSSGTGTYEQYF. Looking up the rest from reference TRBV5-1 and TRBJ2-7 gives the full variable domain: KAGVTQTPRYLIKTRGQQVTLSCSPISGHRSVSWYQQTPGQGLQFLFEYFSETQRNKGNFPGRFSGRQFSNSRSEMNVSTLELGDSALYLCASSSGTGTYEQYFGPGTRLTVT.

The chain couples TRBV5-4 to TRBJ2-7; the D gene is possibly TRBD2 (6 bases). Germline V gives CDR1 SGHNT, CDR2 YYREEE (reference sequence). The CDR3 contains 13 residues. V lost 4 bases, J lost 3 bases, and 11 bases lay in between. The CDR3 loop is CASSTPGLYEQYF. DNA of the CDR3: TGTGCCAGCAGCACGCCGGGACTCTACGAGCAGTACTTC.

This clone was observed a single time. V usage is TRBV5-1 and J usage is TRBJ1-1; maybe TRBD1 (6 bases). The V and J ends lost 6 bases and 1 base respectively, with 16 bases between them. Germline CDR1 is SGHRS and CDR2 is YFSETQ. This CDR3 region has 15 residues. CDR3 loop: CASTRTQGQNTEAFF. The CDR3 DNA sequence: TGCGCCAGCACCCGGACACAGGGCCAGAACACTGAAGCTTTCTTT.

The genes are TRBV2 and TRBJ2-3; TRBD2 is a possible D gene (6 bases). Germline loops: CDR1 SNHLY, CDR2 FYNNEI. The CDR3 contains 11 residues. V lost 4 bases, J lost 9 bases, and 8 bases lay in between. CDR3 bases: TGTGCCAGCAGTGGACTAGACACGCAGTATTTT. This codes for CASSGLDTQYF.

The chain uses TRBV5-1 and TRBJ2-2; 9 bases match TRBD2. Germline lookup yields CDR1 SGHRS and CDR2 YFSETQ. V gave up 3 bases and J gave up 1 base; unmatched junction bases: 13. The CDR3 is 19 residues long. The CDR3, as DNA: TGCGCCAGCAGCTGGACCCAACCAAATAGCGGGGGGAACACCGGGGAGCTGTTTTTT. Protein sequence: CASSWTQPNSGGNTGELFF.

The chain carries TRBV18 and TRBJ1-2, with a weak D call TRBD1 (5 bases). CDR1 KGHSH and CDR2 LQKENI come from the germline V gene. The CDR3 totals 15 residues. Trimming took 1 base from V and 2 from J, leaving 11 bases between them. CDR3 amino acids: CASSPRVGLNYGYTF. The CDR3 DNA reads TGTGCCAGCTCACCACGGGTGGGGCTGAACTATGGCTACACCTTC.

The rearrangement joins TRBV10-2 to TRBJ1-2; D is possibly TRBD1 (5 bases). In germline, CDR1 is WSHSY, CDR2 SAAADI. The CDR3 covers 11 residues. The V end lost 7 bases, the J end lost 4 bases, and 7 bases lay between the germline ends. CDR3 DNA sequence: TGCGCCAGCAACGGGGGCTATGGCTACACCTTC. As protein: CASNGGYGYTF.

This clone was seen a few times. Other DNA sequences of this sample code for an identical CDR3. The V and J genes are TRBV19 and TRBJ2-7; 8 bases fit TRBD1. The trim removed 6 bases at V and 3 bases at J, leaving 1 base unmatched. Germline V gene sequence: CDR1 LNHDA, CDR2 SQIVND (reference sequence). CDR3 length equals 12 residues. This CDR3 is CASSGQGYEQYF. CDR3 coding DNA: TGTGCCAGTAGCGGACAGGGCTACGAGCAGTACTTC.

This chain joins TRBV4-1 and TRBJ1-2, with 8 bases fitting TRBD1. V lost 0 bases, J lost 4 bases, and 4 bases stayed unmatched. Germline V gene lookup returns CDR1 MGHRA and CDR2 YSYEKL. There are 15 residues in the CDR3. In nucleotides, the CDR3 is TGCGCCAGCAGCCAAGATTGGGGACAGGTCTATGGCTACACCTTC. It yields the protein CASSQDWGQVYGYTF.

In DNA, the CDR3 is TGTGCCAGCAAAGTTGAACAGAACACTGAAGCTTTCTTT. It translates to CASKVEQNTEAFF. The chain recombines TRBV6-5 with TRBJ1-1; no clear D. The CDR3 runs to 13 residues. Per germline, CDR1 MNHEY and CDR2 SVGAGI. V was clipped by 7 bases and J by 1 base, with 10 bases between them.

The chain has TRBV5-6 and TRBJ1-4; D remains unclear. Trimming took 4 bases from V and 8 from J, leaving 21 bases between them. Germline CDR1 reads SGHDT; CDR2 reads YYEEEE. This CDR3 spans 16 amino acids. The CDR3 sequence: CASSPRNDYRVEKLFF. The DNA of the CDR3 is TGTGCCAGCAGCCCCAGAAACGACTATAGGGTCGAAAAACTGTTTTTT.

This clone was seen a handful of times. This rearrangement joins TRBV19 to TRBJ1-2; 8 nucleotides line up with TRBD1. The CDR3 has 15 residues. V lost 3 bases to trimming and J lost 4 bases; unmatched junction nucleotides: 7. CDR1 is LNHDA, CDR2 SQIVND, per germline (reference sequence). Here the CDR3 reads CASSIGTGLIYGYTF. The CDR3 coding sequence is TGTGCCAGTAGTATCGGGACAGGCCTTATCTATGGCTACACCTTC.

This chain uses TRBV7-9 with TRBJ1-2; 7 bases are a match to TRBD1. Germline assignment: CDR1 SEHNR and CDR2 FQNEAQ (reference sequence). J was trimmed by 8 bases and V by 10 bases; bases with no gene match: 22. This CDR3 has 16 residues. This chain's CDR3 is CATQRLARQGEGGYTF. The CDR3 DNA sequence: TGTGCCACTCAGAGACTGGCCCGACAGGGAGAGGGAGGCTACACCTTC.

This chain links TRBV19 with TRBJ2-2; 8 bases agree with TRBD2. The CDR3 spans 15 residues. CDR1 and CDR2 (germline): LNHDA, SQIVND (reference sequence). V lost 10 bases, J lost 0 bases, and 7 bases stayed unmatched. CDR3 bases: TGTGCCACCTTTAGCGGGGCAACGAACACCGGGGAGCTGTTTTTT. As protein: CATFSGATNTGELFF.

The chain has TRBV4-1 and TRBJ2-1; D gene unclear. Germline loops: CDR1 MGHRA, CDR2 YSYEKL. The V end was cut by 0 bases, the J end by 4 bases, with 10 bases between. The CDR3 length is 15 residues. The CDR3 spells CASSQEGDGYNEQFF. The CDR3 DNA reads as TGCGCCAGCAGCCAAGAAGGAGACGGGTACAATGAGCAGTTCTTC.

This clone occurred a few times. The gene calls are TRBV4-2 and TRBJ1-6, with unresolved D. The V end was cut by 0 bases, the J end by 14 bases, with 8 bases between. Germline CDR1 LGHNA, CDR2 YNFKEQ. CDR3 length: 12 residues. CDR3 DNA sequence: TGTGCCAGCAGCCAAGACAGTTTGGCCCTCCACTTT. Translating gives CASSQDSLALHF.

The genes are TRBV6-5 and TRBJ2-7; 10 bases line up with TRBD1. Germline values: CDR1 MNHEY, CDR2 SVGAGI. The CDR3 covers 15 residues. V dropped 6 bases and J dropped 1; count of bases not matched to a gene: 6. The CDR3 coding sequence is TGTGCCAGCAGGAGTCCGGGACAGGGGTCCTACGAGCAGTACTTC. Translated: CASRSPGQGSYEQYF.